This entry lists 25 T cell receptor beta chains sequenced from one sample in a study of early T cells in non-severe SARS-CoV-2 infection. Using its own MiXCR run on the 5' RACE reads, TCRdb lists one record per CDR3 protein. Of around 60,000 distinct CDR3 sequences in the sample, roughly 21% were seen once. The sample here was whole blood, taken at baseline. The receptors were gathered from an adult who was a healthcare worker with PCR-confirmed SARS-CoV-2 infection or an uninfected control (not recorded which).

The chain uses TRBV6-6 and TRBJ2-7, with D uncertain. The germline V and J ends were trimmed by 8 bases and 3 bases, with 14 bases remaining between them. Germline CDR1 and CDR2: MNHNY and SVGAGI (reference sequence). The CDR3 totals 13 residues. The CDR3 reads CASGSAERYEQYF. The CDR3 bases are TGTGCCAGCGGTTCGGCGGAGCGCTACGAGCAGTACTTC.

The chain carries TRBV6-2 or TRBV6-3 and TRBJ2-5, with TRBD2 identical over 10 bases. The CDR3 is 14 residues long. V lost 6 bases, J lost 4 bases, and 5 bases stayed unmatched. The germline CDR1 and CDR2 sequences are MNHEY and SVGEGT. CDR3 residues: CASRPSGGGETQYF. The CDR3 DNA follows: TGTGCCAGCAGACCTAGCGGGGGCGGAGAGACCCAGTACTTC.

J is TRBJ1-1 and V is TRBV18; no definite D call. The V gene's germline CDR1 is KGHSH and CDR2 LQKENI. This CDR3 has 13 residues. Trimming shortened V by 1 base and J by 1 base, and 4 bases separated the two germline ends. CDR3 loop: CASSPQKNTEAFF. DNA for the CDR3: TGTGCCAGCTCACCACAGAAGAACACTGAAGCTTTCTTT.

The CDR3 sequence is CASSPTEISGNTIYF. The CDR3 bases are TGTGCCAGCTCACCAACGGAGATCTCTGGAAACACCATATATTTT. The J gene is TRBJ1-3, the V gene TRBV18, with D hard to call. V lost 2 bases and J 0 bases, leaving 8 bases between the germline ends. CDR1 and CDR2 (germline): KGHSH, LQKENI. This CDR3 spans 15 amino acids. Full variable domain (missing parts from reference TRBV18 and TRBJ1-3): NAGVMQNPRHLVRRRGQEARLRCSPMKGHSHVYWYRQLPEEGLKFMVYLQKENIIDESGMPKERFSAEFPKEGPSILRIQQVVRGDSAAYFCASSPTEISGNTIYFGEGSWLTVV.

This clonotype has more than one count but fewer than ten. This chain links TRBV12-3 or TRBV12-4 with TRBJ1-2, with 11 bases fitting TRBD1. The CDR3 totals 13 residues. After removal of 5 bases from V and 7 bases from J, the junction contained 3 bases not matched to a gene. The CDR3 DNA follows: TGTGCCAGCAGTAGGACAGGGGGCTCTGGCTACACCTTC. This translates into CASSRTGGSGYTF.

The rearrangement links TRBV4-1 to TRBJ1-6, with 10 bases lining up with TRBD1. The trim removed 6 bases at V and 5 bases at J, leaving 7 bases unmatched. CDR1 MGHRA and CDR2 YSYEKL come from the germline V gene. The CDR3 totals 16 residues. In DNA form, the CDR3 reads TGCGCCAGCAGACGGTTCGGGACAGGGGATAATTCACCCCTCCACTTT. Its protein is CASRRFGTGDNSPLHF.

This clonotype was detected a few times. This chain's CDR3 is CASTSGLAGNEQFF. The CDR3 nucleotides are TGTGCCAGCACGTCGGGACTAGCGGGCAATGAGCAGTTCTTC. The V and J genes are TRBV3-1 and TRBJ2-1; 12 bases are shared with TRBD2. J was trimmed by 6 bases and V by 7 bases; bases with no gene match: 4. Germline CDR1 is LGHDT and CDR2 is YNNKEL (reference sequence). There are 14 residues in the CDR3.

Relative to its sample, this clonotype is medium-sized. The rearrangement uses TRBV2 and TRBJ2-4, with unresolved D. Trimming took off 6 bases at V and 3 bases at J, with 12 bases between the two ends. Germline values: CDR1 SNHLY, CDR2 FYNNEI. The CDR3 sequence is 14 residues long. CDR3 sequence: CASSVGTIKNIQYF. CDR3 bases: TGTGCCAGCAGCGTAGGAACCATCAAAAACATTCAGTACTTC.

This clonotype has a handful of counts. The CDR3 is CASSQAGGNISPEAFF. The CDR3 nucleotides read TGCGCCAGCAGCCAAGCGGGGGGAAATATATCCCCGGAAGCTTTCTTT. This rearrangement joins TRBV4-1 to TRBJ1-1, with TRBD1 as a possible D gene (5 bases). The V and J ends lost 1 base and 8 bases respectively, with 20 bases between them. The CDR3 loop spans 16 amino acids. From germline, CDR1 is MGHRA and CDR2 YSYEKL.

The CDR3 region has the DNA TGCAGTGCTAAAGGGACGAGTGAGCAGTTCTTC. It codes for CSAKGTSEQFF. The chain combines TRBV20-1 with TRBJ2-1, with D perhaps being TRBD1 or TRBD2 (5 bases each). There are 11 residues in the CDR3. Trimming removed 4 bases from V and 9 bases from J, with 10 bases in between. Germline V gene lookup returns CDR1 DFQATT and CDR2 SNEGSKA (reference sequence).

The CDR3: CSARRHPHEQYF. CDR3 bases: TGCAGTGCTAGAAGGCACCCCCACGAGCAGTACTTC. V gene TRBV20-1 combines with J gene TRBJ2-7; D unresolved. Germline CDR1 reads DFQATT; CDR2 reads SNEGSKA (reference sequence). Trimming took off 2 bases at V and 5 bases at J, with 10 bases between the two ends. This CDR3 region has 12 residues.

The chain couples TRBV28 to TRBJ2-3; D remains ambiguous. There are 15 residues in the CDR3. The germline CDR1 and CDR2 sequences are MDHEN and SYDVKM. V was trimmed by 5 bases and J by 2 bases, leaving 14 bases between them. CDR3 nucleotides: TGTGCCAGCAGTCCCCAACGTGGGTTCACAGATACGCAGTATTTT. Its translation: CASSPQRGFTDTQYF.

The chain joins TRBV7-3 to TRBJ2-1; 11 bases fit TRBD2. Per germline, CDR1 SGHTA and CDR2 FQGTGA. The V segment lost 5 bases and the J segment 4 bases; nucleotides outside the gene matches: 4. CDR3 length: 15 residues. The DNA of the CDR3 is TGTGCCAGCAGCACCGGGACTAGCGGATACAATGAGCAGTTCTTC. Translated: CASSTGTSGYNEQFF. Full variable domain (missing parts from reference TRBV7-3 and TRBJ2-1): GAGVSQTPSNKVTEKGKYVELRCDPISGHTALYWYRQSLGQGPEFLIYFQGTGAADDSGLPNDRFFAVRPEGSVSTLKIQRTERGDSAVYLCASSTGTSGYNEQFFGPGTRLTVL.

This clonotype was recorded a few times. The CDR3 DNA is TGTGCCAGCAAAAGCAACTCGGGTGAAAAACTGTTTTTT. Protein: CASKSNSGEKLFF. V is TRBV6-2 or TRBV6-3 and J is TRBJ1-4; D remains ambiguous. V was shortened by 7 bases and J by 7 bases, with 13 bases between the two germline ends. Germline V gene sequence: CDR1 MNHEY, CDR2 SVGEGT. CDR3 length equals 13 residues.

This clonotype came up many times. This chain links TRBV20-1 with TRBJ1-4; D is undetermined. CDR1 and CDR2 from the germline V gene are DFQATT and SNEGSKA (reference sequence). CDR3 size: 12 residues. V lost 4 bases, J lost 5 bases, and 8 bases lay in between. This chain's CDR3 is CSATVENEKLFF. CDR3 coding DNA: TGCAGTGCTACAGTGGAGAATGAAAAACTGTTTTTT.

This clonotype was seen a handful of times. The V and J genes are TRBV5-1 and TRBJ2-3, with 10 bases aligning to TRBD2. Germline V lookup: CDR1 SGHRS, CDR2 YFSETQ. The CDR3 length is 16 residues. V was clipped by 2 bases and J by 3 bases; unmatched bases: 6. The CDR3 DNA reads TGCGCCAGCAGCTTAGACTGGACTAGCGGAACAGATACGCAGTATTTT. Translation: CASSLDWTSGTDTQYF. The full variable domain, its missing parts supplied by reference TRBV5-1 and TRBJ2-3, is KAGVTQTPRYLIKTRGQQVTLSCSPISGHRSVSWYQQTPGQGLQFLFEYFSETQRNKGNFPGRFSGRQFSNSRSEMNVSTLELGDSALYLCASSLDWTSGTDTQYFGPGTRLTVL.

This clonotype was detected a few times. The chain couples TRBV6-6 to TRBJ1-1; a possible D gene is TRBD1 (5 bases). The CDR3 contains 14 residues. Trimming pared 5 bases from V and 5 bases from J, leaving 15 bases between. CDR1 and CDR2 (germline): MNHNY, SVGAGI (reference sequence). The CDR3 DNA sequence: TGTGCCAGCAGTCCCTTTCGGCGGGGGACTGAAGCTTTCTTT. Its protein product is CASSPFRRGTEAFF.

This clonotype was seen only a few times. The J gene is TRBJ2-4, the V gene TRBV11-2, with D unresolved. Deletions cut 5 bases from V and 0 bases from J, with 11 bases between. CDR1 and CDR2 (germline): SGHAT, FQNNGV. This CDR3 is 15 amino acids long. The CDR3 sequence: CASSRGELAKNIQYF. The CDR3 bases are TGTGCCAGCAGCCGAGGAGAACTAGCCAAAAACATTCAGTACTTC.

The sample holds a few counts of this clonotype. The rearrangement joins TRBV6-1 to TRBJ1-2; D ambiguous. Trimming removed 2 bases from V and 9 bases from J, with 7 bases in between. The CDR3 sequence is 11 residues long. Germline V lookup: CDR1 MNHNS, CDR2 SASEGT. The CDR3: CASSEFKSYTF. In DNA form, the CDR3 reads TGTGCCAGCAGTGAATTCAAGAGCTACACCTTC.

At least ten counts were recorded for this clonotype. The V call is TRBV27, the J call TRBJ1-1; 11 bases are shared with TRBD1. Germline CDR1 MNHEY, CDR2 SMNVEV (reference sequence). Trimming at V came to 5 bases and at J to 6 bases, leaving 8 bases not matched to a gene. The CDR3 covers 15 residues. The CDR3 DNA sequence: TGTGCCAGCAGTATGCTGTCGGGACAGGGGGCTGAAGCTTTCTTT. Residues: CASSMLSGQGAEAFF.

The chain joins TRBV5-4 to TRBJ2-4; D ambiguous. Deletions cut 3 bases from V and 3 bases from J, with 13 bases between. The CDR3 extends over 15 amino acids. Germline loops: CDR1 SGHNT, CDR2 YYREEE (reference sequence). CDR3 loop: CASSSPLADKNIQYF. In DNA, the CDR3 is TGTGCCAGCAGCTCCCCCTTGGCGGACAAAAACATTCAGTACTTC. The full variable domain, completed using reference TRBV5-4 and TRBJ2-4, is ETGVTQSPTHLIKTRGQQVTLRCSSQSGHNTVSWYQQALGQGPQFIFQYYREEENGRGNFPPRFSGLQFPNYSSELNVNALELDDSALYLCASSSPLADKNIQYFGAGTRLSVL.

This clonotype was picked up many times. The gene calls are TRBV29-1 and TRBJ2-2; no reliable D call. V was clipped by 1 base and J by 2 bases, with 8 bases between them. Per the germline V gene, CDR1 is SQVTM and CDR2 is ANQGSEA. This CDR3 is 14 amino acids long. The CDR3 nucleotides read TGCAGCGTTGAAGGGTGGGGAAACACCGGGGAGCTGTTTTTT. Amino acids: CSVEGWGNTGELFF.

The chain recombines TRBV20-1 with TRBJ1-6; the match to TRBD1 covers 7 bases. Germline lookup yields CDR1 DFQATT and CDR2 SNEGSKA (reference sequence). V shed 5 bases and J 7 bases; nucleotides not matched to a gene: 8. This CDR3 is 14 amino acids long. CDR3 protein: CSAPNRDSNSPLHF. The CDR3 nucleotides are TGCAGTGCTCCAAACCGGGACAGCAATTCACCCCTCCACTTT.

The sample holds a few counts of this clonotype. This rearrangement joins TRBV30 to TRBJ1-3; D remains unclear. The germline V gene encodes CDR1 GTSNPN and CDR2 SVGIG (reference sequence). Trimming pared 4 bases from V and 0 bases from J, leaving 19 bases between. This CDR3 comprises 17 residues. The CDR3 nucleotides read TGTGCCTGGATCCCGGAAGGCGGAACCTTCTCTGGAAACACCATATATTTT. Protein sequence: CAWIPEGGTFSGNTIYF.

This clonotype was seen only a few times. The rearrangement uses TRBV11-1 and TRBJ2-1, with D perhaps TRBD2 (7 bases). CDR3 length: 14 amino acids. With 5 bases removed from V and 6 bases from J, the gap between germline ends came to 14 bases. The V gene's germline CDR1 is SGHAT and CDR2 FQDESV (reference sequence). The CDR3, as DNA: TGTGCCAGCAGCACAGGGACTACCCTCAATGAGCAGTTCTTC. Its protein is CASSTGTTLNEQFF.